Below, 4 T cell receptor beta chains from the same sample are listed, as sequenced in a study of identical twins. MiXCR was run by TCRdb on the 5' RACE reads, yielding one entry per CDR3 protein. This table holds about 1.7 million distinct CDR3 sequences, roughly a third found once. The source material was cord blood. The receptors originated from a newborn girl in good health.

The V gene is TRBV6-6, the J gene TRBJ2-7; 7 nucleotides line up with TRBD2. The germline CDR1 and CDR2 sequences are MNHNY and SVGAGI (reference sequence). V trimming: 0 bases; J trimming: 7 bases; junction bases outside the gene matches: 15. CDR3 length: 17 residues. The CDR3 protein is CASSYSVGGGGYNEQYF. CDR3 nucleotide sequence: TGTGCCAGCAGTTACTCGGTTGGCGGGGGAGGGTACAATGAGCAGTACTTC.

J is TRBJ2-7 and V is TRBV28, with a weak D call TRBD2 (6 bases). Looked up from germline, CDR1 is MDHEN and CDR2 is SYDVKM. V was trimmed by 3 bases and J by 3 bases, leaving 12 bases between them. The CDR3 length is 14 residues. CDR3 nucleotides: TGTGCCAGCAGTTTCCCTAGCGAGATCTACGAGCAGTACTTC. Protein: CASSFPSEIYEQYF.

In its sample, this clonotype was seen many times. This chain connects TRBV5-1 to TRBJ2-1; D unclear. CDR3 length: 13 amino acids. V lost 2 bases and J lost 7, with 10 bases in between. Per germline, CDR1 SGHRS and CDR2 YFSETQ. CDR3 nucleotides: TGCGCCAGCAGCTTAGAGTTTGGGAATGAGCAGTTCTTC. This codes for CASSLEFGNEQFF.

This chain's CDR3 is CASSQGVGIGGVADTQYF. CDR3 coding DNA: TGTGCCAGCAGCCAAGGGGTTGGAATTGGGGGAGTGGCAGATACGCAGTATTTT. The chain employs TRBV3-1 and TRBJ2-3, with D perhaps given as TRBD1 or TRBD2 (5 bases each). This CDR3 contains 18 residues. The germline V gene has CDR1 LGHDT and CDR2 YNNKEL (reference sequence). V lost 1 base and J 4 bases, leaving 21 bases between the germline ends.